Listed below are T cell receptor beta chains from one sample, sequenced in a study of cytomegalovirus exposure and HLA in healthy donors. Here immunoSEQ multiplex PCR was the method, and the copy in TCRdb shows in-frame clones only, minus some. Among 150,000 or so clones listed, about 86% were seen once. Material for sequencing was PBMCs. The receptor source for this set is a human donor in good health. Each CDR3 is given with its conserved first and last residue. D genes are given only for firm matches. Size values are once, few and many counts, or a class for expanded clones, and some rows have none.

abundance,v_gene,d_gene,j_gene,CDR3nt,CDR3aa
NA,TRBV6-5,NA,TRBJ1-2,TGTGCCAGCAGCCTCCGAGAACACTATGGCTACACCTTC,CASSLREHYGYTF
few,TRBV6-1,NA,TRBJ2-7,TGTGCCAGCCTGTCTCAGGCGCTTCAGCAGTACTTC,CASLSQALQQYF
NA,TRBV7-6,TRBD1,TRBJ2-7,TGTGCCAGCAGCCCAGGACAGGTAGTCTCCTACGAGCAGTACTTC,CASSPGQVVSYEQYF
NA,TRBV13,NA,TRBJ2-7,TGTGCCAGCAGCTTACGTTCAGTCTACGAGCAGTACTTC,CASSLRSVYEQYF
NA,TRBV6-4,NA,TRBJ2-3,TGTGCCAGCAGTGACTCAGCCACAGATACGCAGTATTTT,CASSDSATDTQYF
once,TRBV12-5,TRBD1,TRBJ1-2,TGTGCTAGTGGTTTGGCGCTGGACAGGGACCTTAACTATGGCTACACCTTC,CASGLALDRDLNYGYTF
NA,TRBV28,TRBD1,TRBJ1-1,TGTGCCAGCTGGACAGGGCGAGTCACTGAAGCTTTCTTT,CASWTGRVTEAFF
few,TRBV2,TRBD1,TRBJ1-5,TGTGCCAGCAGTCCGACAGGGAAGAATCAGCCCCAGCATTTT,CASSPTGKNQPQHF
NA,TRBV21-1,NA,TRBJ2-7,TGTGCCAGCAGCAAAGCACTCCAGGCGGGGGGGCCTTGCGAGCAGTACTTC,CASSKALQAGGPCEQYF
once,TRBV2,TRBD2,TRBJ2-7,TGTGCCAGCAAAGAGAATGCGGGAGTAATCTACGAGCAGTACTTC,CASKENAGVIYEQYF
once,TRBV5-1,NA,TRBJ1-5,TGCGCCAGCAGCTTGGACGGCCAGGGCAATCAGCCCCAGCATTTT,CASSLDGQGNQPQHF
NA,TRBV7-9,NA,TRBJ2-1,TGTGCCAGCAGTCCCGGGGGAGGTGAGCAGTTCTTC,CASSPGGGEQFF
NA,TRBV12-2,NA,TRBJ2-6,TGTGCAAGTCGCTTAGCCCCGGGACAGGGTAGCTCTGGGGCCAACGTCCTGACTTTC,CASRLAPGQGSSGANVLTF
NA,TRBV27,NA,TRBJ2-1,TGTGCCAGCAGTTTTCTGATGAGCTCCTACAATGAGCAGTTCTTC,CASSFLMSSYNEQFF
once,TRBV28,TRBD2,TRBJ2-7,TGTGCCAGCAGTGGGCGGGGGGCGCCGGTCTACGAGCAGTACTTC,CASSGRGAPVYEQYF
NA,TRBV18,NA,TRBJ1-2,TGTGCCAGCTCGCCGGACCAGGGAAACGGCTACACCTTC,CASSPDQGNGYTF
NA,TRBV5-1,TRBD1,TRBJ1-2,TGCGCCAGCAGCAGTAGGACAGGGGGTTTTGGCTACACCTTC,CASSSRTGGFGYTF